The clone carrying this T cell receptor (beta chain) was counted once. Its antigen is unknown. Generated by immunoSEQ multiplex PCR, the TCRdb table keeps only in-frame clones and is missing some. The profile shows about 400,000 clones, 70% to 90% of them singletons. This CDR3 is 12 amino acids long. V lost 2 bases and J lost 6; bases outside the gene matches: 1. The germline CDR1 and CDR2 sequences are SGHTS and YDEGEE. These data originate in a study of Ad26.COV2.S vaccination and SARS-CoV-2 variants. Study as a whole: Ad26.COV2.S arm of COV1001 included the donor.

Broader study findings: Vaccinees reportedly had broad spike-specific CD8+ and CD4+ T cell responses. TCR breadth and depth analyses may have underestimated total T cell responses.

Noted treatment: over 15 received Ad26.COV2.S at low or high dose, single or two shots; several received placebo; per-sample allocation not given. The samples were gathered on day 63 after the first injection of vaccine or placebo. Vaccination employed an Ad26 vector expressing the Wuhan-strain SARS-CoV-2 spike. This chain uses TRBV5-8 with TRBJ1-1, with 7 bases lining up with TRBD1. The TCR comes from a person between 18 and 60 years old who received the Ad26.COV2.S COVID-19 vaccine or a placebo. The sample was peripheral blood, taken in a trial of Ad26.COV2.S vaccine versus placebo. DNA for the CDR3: TGTGCCAGCAGCTTCGGACAGGCTGAAGCTTTCTTT. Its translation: CASSFGQAEAFF. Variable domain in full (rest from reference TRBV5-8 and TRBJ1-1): EAGVTQSPTHLIKTRGQQATLRCSPISGHTSVYWYQQALGLGLQFLLWYDEGEERNRGNFPPRFSGRQFPNYSSELNVNALELEDSALYLCASSFGQAEAFFGQGTRLTVV.